This record concerns one T cell receptor beta chain sequence. Its antigen is not identified. The data originate from a study of CD8+ T cells in alopecia areata. The study, taken as a whole, reports: There were many expanded lesional clones persisting in scalp and blood during tofacitinib. Lesional scalp exceeded normal scalp in clonality, especially in alopecia totalis/universalis.

Sequencing relied on a cDNA template that was reverse transcribed from extracted RNA. Sequencing was performed with immunoSEQ multiplex PCR; in TCRdb, only in-frame clones are kept and a portion is missing. The sample lists 150,000 to 250,000 clones; 58% were seen once. As for treatment: oral pan-JAK inhibitor, 5-10 mg twice daily. Individuals with alopecia areata gave both lesional scalp punch biopsies and peripheral blood for collection. CDR3 length: 14 residues. Germline CDR1 is SGHRS and CDR2 is YFSETQ. Here the sequenced sample was CD4+ T cells sorted from blood, taken at week 24, from a patient treated with tofacitinib. The TCR originated in a human donor with alopecia areata. The V gene is TRBV5-1, the J gene TRBJ1-1; 8 bases are a match to TRBD1. CDR3 sequence reads: CASMPDRGNTEAFF. The CDR3 region has the DNA TGCGCAAGTATGCCTGACAGGGGAAACACTGAAGCTTTCTTT.